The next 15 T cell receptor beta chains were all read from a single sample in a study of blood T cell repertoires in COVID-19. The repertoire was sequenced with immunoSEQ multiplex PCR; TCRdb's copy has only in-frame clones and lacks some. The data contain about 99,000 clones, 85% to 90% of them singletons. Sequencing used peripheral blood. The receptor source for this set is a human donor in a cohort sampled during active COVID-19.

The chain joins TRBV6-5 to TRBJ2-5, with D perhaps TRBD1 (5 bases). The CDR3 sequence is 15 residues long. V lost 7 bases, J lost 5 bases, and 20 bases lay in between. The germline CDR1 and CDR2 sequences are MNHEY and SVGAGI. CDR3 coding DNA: TGTGCCAGCACGCTGAATGGGGCAGGCCTGGAGACCCAGTACTTC. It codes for CASTLNGAGLETQYF.

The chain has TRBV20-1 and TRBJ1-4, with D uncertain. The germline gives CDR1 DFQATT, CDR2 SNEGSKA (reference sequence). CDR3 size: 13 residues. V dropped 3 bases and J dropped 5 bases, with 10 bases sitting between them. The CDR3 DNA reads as TGCAGTGCTAGTGCCGGGTTAAATGAAAAACTGTTTTTT. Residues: CSASAGLNEKLFF.

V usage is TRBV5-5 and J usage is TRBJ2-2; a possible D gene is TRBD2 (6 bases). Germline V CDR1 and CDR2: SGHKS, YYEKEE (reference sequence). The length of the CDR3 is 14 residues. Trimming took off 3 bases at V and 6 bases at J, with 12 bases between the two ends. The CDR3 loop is CASSSGGSSGELFF. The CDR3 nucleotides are TGTGCCAGCAGCTCCGGGGGTAGTTCCGGGGAGCTGTTTTTT. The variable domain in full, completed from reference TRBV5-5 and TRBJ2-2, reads DAGVTQSPTHLIKTRGQQVTLRCSPISGHKSVSWYQQVLGQGPQFIFQYYEKEERGRGNFPDRFSARQFPNYSSELNVNALLLGDSALYLCASSSGGSSGELFFGEGSRLTVL.

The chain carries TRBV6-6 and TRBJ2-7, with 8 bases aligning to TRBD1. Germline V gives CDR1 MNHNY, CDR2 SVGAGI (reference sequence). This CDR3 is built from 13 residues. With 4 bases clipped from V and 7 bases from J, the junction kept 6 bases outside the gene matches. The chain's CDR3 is CASSSDRVGEQYF. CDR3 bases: TGTGCCAGCAGTTCGGACAGGGTCGGAGAGCAGTACTTC.

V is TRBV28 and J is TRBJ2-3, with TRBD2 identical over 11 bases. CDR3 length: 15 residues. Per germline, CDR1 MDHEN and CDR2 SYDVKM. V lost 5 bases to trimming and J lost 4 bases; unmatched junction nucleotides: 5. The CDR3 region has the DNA TGTGCCAGCAGTCCTAGCGGGAGGATGGCAGATACGCAGTATTTT. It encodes CASSPSGRMADTQYF.

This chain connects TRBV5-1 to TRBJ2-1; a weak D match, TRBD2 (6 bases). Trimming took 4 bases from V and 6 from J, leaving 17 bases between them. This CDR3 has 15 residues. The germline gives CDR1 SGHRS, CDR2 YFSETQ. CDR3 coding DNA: TGCGCCAGCAGCACTACTAGCCACACGATCAATGAGCAGTTCTTC. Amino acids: CASSTTSHTINEQFF.

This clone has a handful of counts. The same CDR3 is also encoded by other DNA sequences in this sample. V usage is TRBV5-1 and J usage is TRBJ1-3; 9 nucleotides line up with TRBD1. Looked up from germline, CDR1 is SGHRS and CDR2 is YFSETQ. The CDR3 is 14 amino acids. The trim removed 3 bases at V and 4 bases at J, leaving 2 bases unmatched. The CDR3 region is CASSSGQGGNTIYF. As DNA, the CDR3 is TGCGCCAGCAGCTCGGGACAGGGAGGAAACACCATATATTTT.

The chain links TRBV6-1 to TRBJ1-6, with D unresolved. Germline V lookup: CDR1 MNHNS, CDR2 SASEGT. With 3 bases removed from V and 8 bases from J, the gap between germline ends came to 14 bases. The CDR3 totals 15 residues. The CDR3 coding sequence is TGTGCCAGCAGTGAGTACAGTACTCTCGATTCACCCCTCCACTTT. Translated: CASSEYSTLDSPLHF.

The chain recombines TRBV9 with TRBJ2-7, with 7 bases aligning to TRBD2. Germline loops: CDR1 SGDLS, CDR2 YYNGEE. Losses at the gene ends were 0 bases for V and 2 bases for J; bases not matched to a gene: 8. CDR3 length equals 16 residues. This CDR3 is CASSVERGRGAYEQYF. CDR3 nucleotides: TGTGCCAGCAGCGTAGAACGGGGACGGGGGGCCTACGAGCAGTACTTC.

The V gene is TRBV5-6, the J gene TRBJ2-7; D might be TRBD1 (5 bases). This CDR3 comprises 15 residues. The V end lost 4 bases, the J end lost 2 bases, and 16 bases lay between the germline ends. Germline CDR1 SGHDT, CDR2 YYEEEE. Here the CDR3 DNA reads TGTGCCAGCAGCCGCCGTAACAGGCTCCCCTACGAGCAGTACTTC. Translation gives CASSRRNRLPYEQYF.

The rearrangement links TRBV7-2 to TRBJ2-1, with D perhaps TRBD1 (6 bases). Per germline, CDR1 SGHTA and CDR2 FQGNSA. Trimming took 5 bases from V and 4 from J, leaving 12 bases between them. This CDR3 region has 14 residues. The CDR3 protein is CASSTRDTYNEQFF. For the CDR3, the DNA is TGTGCCAGCAGCACCCGGGACACTTACAATGAGCAGTTCTTC.

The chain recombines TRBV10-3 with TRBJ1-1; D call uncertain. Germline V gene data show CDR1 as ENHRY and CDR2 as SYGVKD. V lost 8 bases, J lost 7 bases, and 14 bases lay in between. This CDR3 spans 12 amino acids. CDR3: CAIARAPSEAFF. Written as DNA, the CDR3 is TGTGCCATCGCGAGGGCCCCCAGTGAAGCTTTCTTT.

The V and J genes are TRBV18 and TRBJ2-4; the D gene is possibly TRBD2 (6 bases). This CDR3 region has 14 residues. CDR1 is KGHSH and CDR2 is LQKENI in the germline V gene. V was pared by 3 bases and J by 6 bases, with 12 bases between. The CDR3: CASSPTGDTNIQYF. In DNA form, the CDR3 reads TGTGCCAGCTCACCCACGGGAGATACAAACATTCAGTACTTC.

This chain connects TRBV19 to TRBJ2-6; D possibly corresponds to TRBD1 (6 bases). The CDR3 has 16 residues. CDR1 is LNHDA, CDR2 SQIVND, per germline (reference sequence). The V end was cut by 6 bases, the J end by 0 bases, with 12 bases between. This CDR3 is CASSLDSHSGANVLTF. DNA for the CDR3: TGTGCCAGTAGCTTGGACAGCCACTCTGGGGCCAACGTCCTGACTTTC.

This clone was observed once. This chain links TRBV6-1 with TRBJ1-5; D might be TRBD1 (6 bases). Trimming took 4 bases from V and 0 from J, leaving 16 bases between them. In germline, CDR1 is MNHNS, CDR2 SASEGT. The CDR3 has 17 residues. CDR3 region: CASSAQTGTHSNQPQHF. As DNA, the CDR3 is TGTGCCAGCAGTGCCCAAACAGGGACCCATAGCAATCAGCCCCAGCATTTT.